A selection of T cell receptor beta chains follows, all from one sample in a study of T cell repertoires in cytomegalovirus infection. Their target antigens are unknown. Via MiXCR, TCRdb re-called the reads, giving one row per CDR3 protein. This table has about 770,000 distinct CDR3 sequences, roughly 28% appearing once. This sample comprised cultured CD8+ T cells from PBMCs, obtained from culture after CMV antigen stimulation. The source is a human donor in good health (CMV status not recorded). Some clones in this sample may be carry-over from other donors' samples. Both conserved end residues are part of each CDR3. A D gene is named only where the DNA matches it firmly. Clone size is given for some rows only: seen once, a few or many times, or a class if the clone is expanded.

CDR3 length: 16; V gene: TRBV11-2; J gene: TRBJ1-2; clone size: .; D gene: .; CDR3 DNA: TGTGCCAGCAGCTTAGATATACGGCAGGGTTTCTATGGCTACACCTTC; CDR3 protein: CASSLDIRQGFYGYTF
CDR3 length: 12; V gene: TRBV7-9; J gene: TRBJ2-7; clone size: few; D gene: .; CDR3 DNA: TGTGCCAGCAGCGCGACCCCATACGAGCAGTACTTC; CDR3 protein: CASSATPYEQYF
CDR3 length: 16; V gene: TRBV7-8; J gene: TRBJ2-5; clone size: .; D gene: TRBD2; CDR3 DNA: TGTGCCAGCAGCTTAGGACTAGCGGGTGCTCGTGAGACCCAGTACTTC; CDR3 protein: CASSLGLAGARETQYF
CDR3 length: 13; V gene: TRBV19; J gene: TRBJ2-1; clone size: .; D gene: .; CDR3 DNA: TGTGCCAGTAGTATAGTAGAAAACAATGAGCAGTTCTTC; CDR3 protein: CASSIVENNEQFF
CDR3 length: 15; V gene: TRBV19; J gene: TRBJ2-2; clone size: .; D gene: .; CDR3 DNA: TGTGCCAGTAGTATGGGGACGCCCTACACCGGGGAGCTGTTTTTT; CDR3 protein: CASSMGTPYTGELFF
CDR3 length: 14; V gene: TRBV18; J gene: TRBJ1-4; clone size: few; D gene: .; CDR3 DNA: TGTGCCAGCTCACCAGTCGCTTATAATGAAAAACTGTTTTTT; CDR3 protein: CASSPVAYNEKLFF
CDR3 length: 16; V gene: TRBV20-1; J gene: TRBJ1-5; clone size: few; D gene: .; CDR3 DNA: TGCAGTGCTAGAGATCTCTACCAGCCGGGCAATCAGCCCCAGCATTTT; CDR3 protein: CSARDLYQPGNQPQHF
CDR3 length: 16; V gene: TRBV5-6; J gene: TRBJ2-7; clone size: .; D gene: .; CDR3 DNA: TGTGCCAGCAGCTTGGAGGGCATGGGGGTACCCTACGAGCAGTACTTC; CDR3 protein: CASSLEGMGVPYEQYF
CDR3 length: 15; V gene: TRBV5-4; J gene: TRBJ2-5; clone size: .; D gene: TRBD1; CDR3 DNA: TGTGCCAGCAGTATCCCCACCAGGGGGCAAGAGACCCAGTACTTC; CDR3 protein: CASSIPTRGQETQYF
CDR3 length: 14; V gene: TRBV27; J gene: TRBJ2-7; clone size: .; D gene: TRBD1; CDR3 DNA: TGTGCCAGCAGTCCCGGGACAGGGGGCGGCGAGCAGTACTTC; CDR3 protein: CASSPGTGGGEQYF
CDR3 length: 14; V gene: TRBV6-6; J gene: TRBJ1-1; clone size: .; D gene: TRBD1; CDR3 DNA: TGTGCCAGCAGTTATAACAGGGGGGGCACTGAAGCTTTCTTT; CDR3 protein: CASSYNRGGTEAFF
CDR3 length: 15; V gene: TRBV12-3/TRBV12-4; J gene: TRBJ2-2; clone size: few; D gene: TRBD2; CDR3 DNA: TGTGCCAGCAGTCCCGGGACTACTAAGGCCGGGGAGCTGTTTTTT; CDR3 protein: CASSPGTTKAGELFF
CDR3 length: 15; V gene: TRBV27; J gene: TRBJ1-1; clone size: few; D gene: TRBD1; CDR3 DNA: TGTGCCAGCAGCATCCGTAAGGGGGCGAACACTGAAGCTTTCTTT; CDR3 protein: CASSIRKGANTEAFF
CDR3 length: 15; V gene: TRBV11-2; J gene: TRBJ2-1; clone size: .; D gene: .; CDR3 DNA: TGTGCCAGCAGGGGATCTGGGGAGGCTAAGAATGAGCAGTTCTTC; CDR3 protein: CASRGSGEAKNEQFF
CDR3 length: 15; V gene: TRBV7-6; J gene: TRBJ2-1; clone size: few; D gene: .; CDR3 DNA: TGTGCCAGCAGCTTAGGAGCAGGACGTACAAATGAGCAGTTCTTC; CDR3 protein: CASSLGAGRTNEQFF
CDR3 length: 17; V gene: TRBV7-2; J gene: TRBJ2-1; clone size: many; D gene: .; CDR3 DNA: TGTGCCAGCAGCTTAATAACGGGGGCCTATTCCTACAATGAGCAGTTCTTC; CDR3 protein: CASSLITGAYSYNEQFF
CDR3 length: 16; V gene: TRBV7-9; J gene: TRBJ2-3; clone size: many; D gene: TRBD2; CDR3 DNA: TGTGCCAGCACCGCAACCAGAGCGGGGGGCACAGATACGCAGTATTTT; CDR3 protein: CASTATRAGGTDTQYF
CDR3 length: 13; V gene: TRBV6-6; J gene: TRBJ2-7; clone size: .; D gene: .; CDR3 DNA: TGTGCCAGCAAGGACTTCGGGTTCTACGAGCAGTACTTC; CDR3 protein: CASKDFGFYEQYF
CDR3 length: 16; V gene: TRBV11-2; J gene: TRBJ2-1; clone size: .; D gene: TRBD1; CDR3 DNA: TGTGCCAGCAGCTGGACAGGGGCAAGCTCCTACAATGAGCAGTTCTTC; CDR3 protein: CASSWTGASSYNEQFF
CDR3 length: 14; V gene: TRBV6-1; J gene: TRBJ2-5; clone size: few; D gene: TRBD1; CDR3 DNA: TGTGCCAGCAGTGTCGAGGGGGCCGGGGAGACCCAGTACTTC; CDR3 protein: CASSVEGAGETQYF
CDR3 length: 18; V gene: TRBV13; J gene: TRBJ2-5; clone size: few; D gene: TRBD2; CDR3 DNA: TGTGCCAGCAGCTTAGAGTCTAGCGGGGGGGCGGCCGCCGAGACCCAGTACTTC; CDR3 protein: CASSLESSGGAAAETQYF
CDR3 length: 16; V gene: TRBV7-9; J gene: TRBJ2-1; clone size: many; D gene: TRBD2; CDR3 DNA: TGTGCCAGCAGCTTGATGTCGGGGGGGCCTCGGAATGAGCAGTTCTTC; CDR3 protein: CASSLMSGGPRNEQFF
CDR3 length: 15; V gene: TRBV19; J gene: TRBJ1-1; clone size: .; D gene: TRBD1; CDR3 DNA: TGTGCCAGTAGTTTCGACAGGGATATGAACACTGAAGCTTTCTTT; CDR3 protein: CASSFDRDMNTEAFF
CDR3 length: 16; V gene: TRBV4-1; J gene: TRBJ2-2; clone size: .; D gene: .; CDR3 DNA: TGCGCCAGCAGCCCTCCGGGACTGCTGAACACCGGGGAGCTGTTTTTT; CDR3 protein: CASSPPGLLNTGELFF
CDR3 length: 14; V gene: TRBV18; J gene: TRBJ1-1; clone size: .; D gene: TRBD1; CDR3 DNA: TGTGCCAGCTCTCACGACAGGGGGAAGACTGAAGCTTTCTTT; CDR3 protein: CASSHDRGKTEAFF
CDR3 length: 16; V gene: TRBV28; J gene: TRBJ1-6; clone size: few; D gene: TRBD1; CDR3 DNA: TGTGCCAGCAGGCGGACAGGGAGCTCCTATAATTCACCCCTCCACTTT; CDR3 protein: CASRRTGSSYNSPLHF
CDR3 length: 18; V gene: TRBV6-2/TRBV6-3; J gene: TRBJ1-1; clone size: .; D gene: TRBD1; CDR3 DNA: TGTGCCAGCAGTTACCAATACCCTAAGGACAGGATGAACACTGAAGCTTTCTTT; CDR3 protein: CASSYQYPKDRMNTEAFF
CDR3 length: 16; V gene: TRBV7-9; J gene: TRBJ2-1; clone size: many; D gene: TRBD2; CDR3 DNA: TGTGCCAGCAGCACCCCTAGCGGGGGGAAGGACAATGAGCAGTTCTTC; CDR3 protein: CASSTPSGGKDNEQFF
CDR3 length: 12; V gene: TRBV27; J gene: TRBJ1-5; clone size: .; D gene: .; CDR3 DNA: TGTGCCAGCGGGACACCGGGATTTCCCCAGCATTTT; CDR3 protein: CASGTPGFPQHF
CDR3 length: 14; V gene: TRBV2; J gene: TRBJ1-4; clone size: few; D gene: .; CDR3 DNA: TGTGCCAGCAGAGGCGAGCTGATTAATGAAAAACTGTTTTTT; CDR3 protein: CASRGELINEKLFF
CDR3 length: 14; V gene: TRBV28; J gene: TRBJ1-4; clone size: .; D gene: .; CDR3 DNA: TGTGCCAGCAAGGGTTTTGGAACTAATGAAAAACTGTTTTTT; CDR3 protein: CASKGFGTNEKLFF
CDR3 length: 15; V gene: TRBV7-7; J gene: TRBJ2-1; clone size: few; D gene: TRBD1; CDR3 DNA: TGTGCTAGCAGCACCGGGACAGGGGGCGGGAATGAGCAGTTCTTC; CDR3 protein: CASSTGTGGGNEQFF
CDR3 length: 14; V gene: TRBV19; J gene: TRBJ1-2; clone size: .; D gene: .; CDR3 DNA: TGTGCCAGTACCCTTGGACGGGACGCCGGCGGCTACACCTTC; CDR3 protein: CASTLGRDAGGYTF
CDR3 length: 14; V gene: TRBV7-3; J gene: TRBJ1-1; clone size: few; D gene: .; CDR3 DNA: TGTGCCAGCAGCTTCTATGCTTGGACTGATGAAGCTTTCTTT; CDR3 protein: CASSFYAWTDEAFF
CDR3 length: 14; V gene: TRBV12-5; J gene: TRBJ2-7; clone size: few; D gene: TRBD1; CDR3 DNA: TGTGCTAGTGGTTTGGGACAGGGGGCTAACGAGCAGTACTTC; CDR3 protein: CASGLGQGANEQYF
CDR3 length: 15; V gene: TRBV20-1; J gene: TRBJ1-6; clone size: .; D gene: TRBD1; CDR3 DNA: TGCAGTGCGGCGACAGGGGGCTCCTATAATTCACTCCTCCACTTT; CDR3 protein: CSAATGGSYNSLLHF